Listed below are T cell receptor beta chains from one sample, sequenced in a study of blood T cell repertoires in COVID-19. Assay used: immunoSEQ multiplex PCR; TCRdb lists only in-frame clones, some missing. The table has roughly 450,000 clones, roughly 91% seen once. Sequencing used PBMCs or T cells enriched from blood (not recorded which). The receptors shown here come from a man between 18 and 35 years old who had recovered from COVID-19. Both conserved end residues are part of each CDR3. A row's size may be missing; if present it is once, few, many or a size class.

V	size	J	CDR3
TRBV30	NA	TRBJ2-1	CAWSHLAGVNEQFF
TRBV28	NA	TRBJ1-5	CASSLRELRQGGNQPQHF
TRBV21-1	NA	TRBJ1-2	CASSQRTAKGGYGYTF
TRBV10-1	NA	TRBJ2-2	CASSELGDWHTGELFF
TRBV6-1	NA	TRBJ1-5	CASSEGQHNQPQHF
TRBV18	NA	TRBJ1-2	CASSLDRDLTIWYGYTF
TRBV5-4	NA	TRBJ1-1	CASRETGKGNTEAFF
TRBV7-2	NA	TRBJ1-1	CASSGRTGKAEAFF
TRBV11-1	NA	TRBJ1-2	CASSPGQLYGYTF
TRBV7-8	NA	TRBJ1-5	CASSLASRGYQPQHF
TRBV25-1	once	TRBJ1-1	CASSEQGGFGTEAFF
TRBV28	NA	TRBJ2-7	CASSPLTGGIPYEQYF
TRBV13	NA	TRBJ1-1	CASSLQTGGLTEAFF